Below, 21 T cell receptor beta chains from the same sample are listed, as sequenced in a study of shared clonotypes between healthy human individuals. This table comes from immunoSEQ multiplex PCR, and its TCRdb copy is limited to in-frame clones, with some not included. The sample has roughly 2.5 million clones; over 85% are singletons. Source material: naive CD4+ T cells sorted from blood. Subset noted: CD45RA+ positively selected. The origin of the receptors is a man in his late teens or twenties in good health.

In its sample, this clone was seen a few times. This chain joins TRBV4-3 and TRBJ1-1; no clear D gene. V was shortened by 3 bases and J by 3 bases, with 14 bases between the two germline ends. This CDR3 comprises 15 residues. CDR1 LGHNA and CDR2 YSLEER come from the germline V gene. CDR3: CASSHEQVDDTEAFF. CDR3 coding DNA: TGCGCCAGCAGCCACGAACAAGTAGACGACACTGAAGCTTTCTTT.

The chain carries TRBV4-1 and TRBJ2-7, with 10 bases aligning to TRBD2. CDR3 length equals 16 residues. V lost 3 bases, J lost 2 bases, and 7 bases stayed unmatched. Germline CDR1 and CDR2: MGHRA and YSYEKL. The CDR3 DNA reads TGCGCCAGCAGCCACCGTCTAGCGGGGGAGGCCTACGAGCAGTACTTC. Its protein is CASSHRLAGEAYEQYF.

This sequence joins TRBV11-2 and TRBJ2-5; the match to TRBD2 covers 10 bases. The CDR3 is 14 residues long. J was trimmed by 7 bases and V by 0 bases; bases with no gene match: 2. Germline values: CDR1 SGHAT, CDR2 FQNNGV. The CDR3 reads CASSLDLAGATQYF. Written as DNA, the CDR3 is TGTGCCAGCAGCTTAGATCTAGCGGGAGCGACCCAGTACTTC. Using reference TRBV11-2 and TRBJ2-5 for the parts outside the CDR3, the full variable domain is EAGVAQSPRYKIIEKRQSVAFWCNPISGHATLYWYQQILGQGPKLLIQFQNNGVVDDSQLPKDRFSAERLKGVDSTLKIQPAKLEDSAVYLCASSLDLAGATQYFGPGTRLLVL.

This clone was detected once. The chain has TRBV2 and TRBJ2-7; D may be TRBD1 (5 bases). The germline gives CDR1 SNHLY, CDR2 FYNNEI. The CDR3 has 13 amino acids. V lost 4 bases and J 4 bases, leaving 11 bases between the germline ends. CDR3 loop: CASSGARAYEQYF. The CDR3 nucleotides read TGTGCCAGCAGTGGTGCCAGGGCGTACGAGCAGTACTTC.

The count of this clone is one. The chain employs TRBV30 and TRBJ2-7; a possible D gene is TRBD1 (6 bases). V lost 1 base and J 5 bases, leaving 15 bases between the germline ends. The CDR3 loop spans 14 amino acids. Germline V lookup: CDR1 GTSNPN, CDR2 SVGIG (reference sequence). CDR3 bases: TGTGCCTGGAGTGGCGGACAGCCTACGAACGAGCAGTACTTC. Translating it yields CAWSGGQPTNEQYF.

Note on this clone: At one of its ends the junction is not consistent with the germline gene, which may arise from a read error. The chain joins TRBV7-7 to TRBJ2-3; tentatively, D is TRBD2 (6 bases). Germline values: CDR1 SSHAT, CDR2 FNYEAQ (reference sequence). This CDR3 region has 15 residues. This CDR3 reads CASSPQRASTDTQYF. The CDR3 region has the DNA TGTGCTAGCAGCCCGCAGCGGGCTAGCACAGATACGCAGTATTTT.

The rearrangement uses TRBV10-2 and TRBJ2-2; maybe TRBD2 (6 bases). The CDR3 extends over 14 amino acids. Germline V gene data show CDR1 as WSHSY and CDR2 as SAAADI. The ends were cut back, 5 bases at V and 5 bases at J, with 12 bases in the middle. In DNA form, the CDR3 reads TGCGCCAGCAGTACCGGGGACTTGACCGGGGAGCTGTTTTTT. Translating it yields CASSTGDLTGELFF.

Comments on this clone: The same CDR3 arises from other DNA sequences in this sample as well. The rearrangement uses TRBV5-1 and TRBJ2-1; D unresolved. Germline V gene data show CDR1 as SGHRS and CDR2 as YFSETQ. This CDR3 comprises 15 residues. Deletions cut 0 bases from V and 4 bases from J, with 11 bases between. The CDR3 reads CASSLDRTEYNEQFF. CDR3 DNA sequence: TGCGCCAGCAGCTTGGACCGGACGGAGTACAATGAGCAGTTCTTC.

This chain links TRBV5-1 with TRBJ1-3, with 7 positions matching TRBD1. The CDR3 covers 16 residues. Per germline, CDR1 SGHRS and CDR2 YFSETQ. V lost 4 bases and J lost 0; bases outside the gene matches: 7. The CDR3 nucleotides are TGCGCCAGCAGCCTGGATGGGACAGTCTCTGGAAACACCATATATTTT. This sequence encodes CASSLDGTVSGNTIYF.

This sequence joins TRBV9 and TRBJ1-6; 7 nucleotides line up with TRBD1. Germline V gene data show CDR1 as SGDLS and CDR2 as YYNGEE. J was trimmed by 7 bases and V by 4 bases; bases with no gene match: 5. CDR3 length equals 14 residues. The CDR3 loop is CASSYGQVNSPLHF. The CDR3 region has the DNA TGTGCCAGCAGCTACGGACAGGTCAATTCACCCCTCCACTTT.

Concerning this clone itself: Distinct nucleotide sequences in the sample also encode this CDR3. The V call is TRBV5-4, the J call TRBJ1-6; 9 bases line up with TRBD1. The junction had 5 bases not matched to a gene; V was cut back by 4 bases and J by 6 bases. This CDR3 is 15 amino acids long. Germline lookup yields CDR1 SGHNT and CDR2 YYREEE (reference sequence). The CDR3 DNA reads TGTGCCAGCAGCCTAGCGGACAGGGGTAATTCACCCCTCCACTTT. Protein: CASSLADRGNSPLHF.

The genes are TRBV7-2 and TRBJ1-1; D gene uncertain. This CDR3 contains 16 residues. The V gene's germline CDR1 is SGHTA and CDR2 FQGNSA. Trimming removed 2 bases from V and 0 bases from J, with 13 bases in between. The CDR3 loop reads CASSLRVNSLNTEAFF. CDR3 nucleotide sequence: TGTGCCAGCAGCTTAAGGGTGAACAGTCTGAACACTGAAGCTTTCTTT.

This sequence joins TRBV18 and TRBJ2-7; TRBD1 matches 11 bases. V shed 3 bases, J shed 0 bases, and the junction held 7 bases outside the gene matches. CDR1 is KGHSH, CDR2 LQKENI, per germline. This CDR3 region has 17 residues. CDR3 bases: TGTGCCAGCTCACCCGGGACAGGGGGTTACCCCTCCTACGAGCAGTACTTC. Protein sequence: CASSPGTGGYPSYEQYF.

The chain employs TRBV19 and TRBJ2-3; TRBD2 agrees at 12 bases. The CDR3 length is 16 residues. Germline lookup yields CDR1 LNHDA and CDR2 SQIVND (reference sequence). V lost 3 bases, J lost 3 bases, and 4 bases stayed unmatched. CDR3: CASSMILAGGTDTQYF. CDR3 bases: TGTGCCAGTAGTATGATACTAGCGGGAGGAACAGATACGCAGTATTTT.

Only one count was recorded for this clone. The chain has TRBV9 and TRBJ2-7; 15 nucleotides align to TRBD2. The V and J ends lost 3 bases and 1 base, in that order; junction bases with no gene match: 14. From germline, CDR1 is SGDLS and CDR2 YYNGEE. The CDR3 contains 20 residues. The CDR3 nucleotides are TGTGCCAGCAGCGCCGATTCGGGACTAGCGGGAGGAACTTCTTCCTACGAGCAGTACTTC. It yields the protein CASSADSGLAGGTSSYEQYF.

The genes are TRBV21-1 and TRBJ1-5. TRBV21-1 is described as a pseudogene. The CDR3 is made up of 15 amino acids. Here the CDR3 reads CASSKGPHFNQPQHF. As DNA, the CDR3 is TGTGCCAGCAGCAAAGGACCGCATTTCAATCAGCCCCAGCATTTT.

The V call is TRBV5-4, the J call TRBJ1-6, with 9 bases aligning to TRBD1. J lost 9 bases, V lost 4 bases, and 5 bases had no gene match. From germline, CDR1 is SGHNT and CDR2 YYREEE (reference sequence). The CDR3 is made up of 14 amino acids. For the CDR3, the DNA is TGTGCCAGCAGCCTGACAGGGGGAGGTTCACCCCTCCACTTT. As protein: CASSLTGGGSPLHF.

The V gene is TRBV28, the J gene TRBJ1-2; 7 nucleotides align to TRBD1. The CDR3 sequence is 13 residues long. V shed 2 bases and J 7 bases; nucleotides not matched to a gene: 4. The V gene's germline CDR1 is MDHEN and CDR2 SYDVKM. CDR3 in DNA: TGTGCCAGCAGTTTAAGAGGGGGCGGTGGCTACACCTTC. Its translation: CASSLRGGGGYTF.

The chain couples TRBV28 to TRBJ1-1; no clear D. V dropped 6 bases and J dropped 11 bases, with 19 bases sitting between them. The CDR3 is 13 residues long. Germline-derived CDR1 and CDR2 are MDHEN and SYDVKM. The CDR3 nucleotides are TGTGCCAGCAGCCTCCCGGCGGGTGGCTGGGCTTTCTTT. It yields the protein CASSLPAGGWAFF.

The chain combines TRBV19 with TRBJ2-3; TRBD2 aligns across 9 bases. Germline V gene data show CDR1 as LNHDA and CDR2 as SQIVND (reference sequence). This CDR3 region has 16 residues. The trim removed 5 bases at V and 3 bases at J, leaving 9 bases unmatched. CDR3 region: CASSLVSGGRTDTQYF. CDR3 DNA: TGTGCCAGTAGTTTGGTTAGCGGGGGACGGACAGATACGCAGTATTTT.

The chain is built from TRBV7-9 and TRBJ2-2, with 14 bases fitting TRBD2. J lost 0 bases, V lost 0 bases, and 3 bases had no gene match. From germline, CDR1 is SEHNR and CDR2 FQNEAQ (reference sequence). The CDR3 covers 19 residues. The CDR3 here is CASSLARLAGGTNTGELFF. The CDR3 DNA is TGTGCCAGCAGCTTAGCCAGACTAGCGGGAGGGACGAACACCGGGGAGCTGTTTTTT.